This TCR beta chain was observed in a study of early T cells in non-severe SARS-CoV-2 infection. TCRdb re-called the 5' RACE reads through MiXCR, storing one row per CDR3 protein. This table holds some 60,000 distinct CDR3 sequences, 10% found once. After removal of 4 bases from V and 0 bases from J, the junction contained 3 bases not matched to a gene. Looked up from germline, CDR1 is WSHSY and CDR2 is SAAADI. This CDR3 region has 14 residues. There are many counts of this clonotype. The rearrangement links TRBV10-2 to TRBJ2-7; 7 bases map to TRBD1. The clonotype originates from an adult who was a healthcare worker with PCR-confirmed SARS-CoV-2 infection or an uninfected control (not recorded which). Material: whole blood. CDR3 sequence reads: CASSVTGSSYEQYF. CDR3 nucleotides: TGCGCCAGCAGTGTGACAGGGTCCTCCTACGAGCAGTACTTC.